Below are 8 T cell receptor beta chains sequenced from a single sample in a study of T cell responses to AZD1222 COVID-19 vaccine. Data came from immunoSEQ multiplex PCR; TCRdb stores just in-frame clones and leaves some out. The data show approximately 70,000 clones, with around 86% seen just once and 20% to 30% held by the top ten. The specimen comprised peripheral blood, sampled on day 0 of AZD1222 vaccination. These receptors all stem from an adult in good health.

V and J are TRBV30 and TRBJ1-4; 7 bases map to TRBD1. The CDR3 runs 14 residues. The junction had 7 bases not matched to a gene; V was cut back by 1 base and J by 8 bases. The germline V gene encodes CDR1 GTSNPN and CDR2 SVGIG (reference sequence). Written as DNA, the CDR3 is TGTGCCTGGAGTGCGACAGGGTTAGGGGAAAAACTGTTTTTT. Its protein is CAWSATGLGEKLFF.

The V call is TRBV11-2, the J call TRBJ2-7; TRBD1 matches 7 bases. The CDR3 consists of 15 residues. CDR1 is SGHAT, CDR2 FQNNGV, per germline. The V gene end was trimmed by 7 bases and the J gene end by 4 bases; junction bases not matched to a gene: 13. This chain's CDR3 is CASTHKVGRGYEQYF. In nucleotides, the CDR3 is TGTGCCAGCACCCACAAAGTGGGCAGGGGGTACGAGCAGTACTTC.

This clone was seen only once. This chain connects TRBV7-8 to TRBJ1-1; maybe TRBD1 (5 bases). Germline V CDR1 and CDR2: SGHVS, FQNEAQ. The length of the CDR3 is 15 residues. Trimming pared 2 bases from V and 1 base from J, leaving 11 bases between. For the CDR3, the DNA is TGTGCCAGCAGCTTATTACGGGGGACGAACACTGAAGCTTTCTTT. As protein: CASSLLRGTNTEAFF. Filled out from reference TRBV7-8 and TRBJ1-1, the complete variable domain reads GAGVSQSPRYKVAKRGQDVALRCDPISGHVSLFWYQQALGQGPEFLTYFQNEAQLDKSGLPSDRFFAERPEGSVSTLKIQRTQQEDSAVYLCASSLLRGTNTEAFFGQGTRLTVV.

The sample holds one count of this clone. The chain employs TRBV10-3 and TRBJ2-1; D not certain. The CDR3 is made up of 14 amino acids. Trimming removed 3 bases from V and 4 bases from J, with 10 bases in between. Germline assignment: CDR1 ENHRY and CDR2 SYGVKD. The CDR3 region is CAISDLIGYNEQFF. CDR3 DNA sequence: TGTGCCATCAGTGATCTGATAGGGTACAATGAGCAGTTCTTC.

The chain joins TRBV7-9 to TRBJ1-4; 7 bases match TRBD1. The CDR3 length is 15 residues. CDR1 is SEHNR, CDR2 FQNEAQ, per germline (reference sequence). After removal of 6 bases from V and 1 base from J, the junction contained 5 bases not matched to a gene. Here the CDR3 DNA reads TGTGCCAGCAGTCCGACAGGGCAAACTAATGAAAAACTGTTTTTT. Residues: CASSPTGQTNEKLFF.

This chain links TRBV3-1 (or the pseudogene TRBV3-2) with TRBJ1-1, with TRBD1 matching 8 bases. The CDR3 loop spans 17 amino acids. In germline, CDR1 is LGHDT, CDR2 YNNKEL (reference sequence). V was clipped by 3 bases and J by 3 bases; unmatched bases: 12. The CDR3 sequence: CASSHTPQGAPDTEAFF. The CDR3 DNA follows: TGTGCCAGCAGCCATACACCGCAGGGGGCTCCGGACACTGAAGCTTTCTTT.

This clone has only one observation. The chain employs TRBV30 and TRBJ1-2; 12 nucleotides agree with TRBD1. Losses at the gene ends were 1 base for V and 6 bases for J; bases not matched to a gene: 3. This CDR3 contains 14 residues. Germline V gives CDR1 GTSNPN, CDR2 SVGIG (reference sequence). The CDR3 sequence: CAWSGGTGGHGYTF. DNA for the CDR3: TGTGCCTGGAGTGGCGGGACAGGGGGCCATGGCTACACCTTC.

The chain carries TRBV9 and TRBJ1-1; TRBD1 might be the D (6 bases). The CDR3 covers 15 residues. V lost 2 bases, J lost 3 bases, and 14 bases lay in between. The germline V gene encodes CDR1 SGDLS and CDR2 YYNGEE. DNA for the CDR3: TGTGCCAGCAGCGTGGCGGGGGCAATGGACACTGAAGCTTTCTTT. Translated, it gives CASSVAGAMDTEAFF.